The 27 T cell receptor beta chains presented below share a single source sample, sequenced in a study of T cell responses to AZD1222 COVID-19 vaccine. Measured with immunoSEQ multiplex PCR; TCRdb has only the in-frame clones, and not every one. The repertoire holds some 150,000 clones, with approximately 90% as singletons. The sequenced sample was peripheral blood, obtained on day 0 of AZD1222 vaccination. Receptor source: an adult in good health.

This clone was detected once. The V gene is TRBV11-2, the J gene TRBJ2-5, with 9 bases identical to TRBD2. The germline V gene has CDR1 SGHAT and CDR2 FQNNGV. This CDR3 contains 16 residues. V shed 4 bases, J shed 6 bases, and the junction held 12 bases outside the gene matches. Here the CDR3 reads CASSSRTSEGWKTQYF. The CDR3 nucleotides are TGTGCCAGCAGCTCAAGGACTAGCGAAGGTTGGAAGACCCAGTACTTC.

V gene TRBV20-1 combines with J gene TRBJ1-2; D gene ambiguous. This CDR3 contains 14 residues. The germline V and J ends were trimmed by 3 bases and 4 bases, with 15 bases remaining between them. Germline CDR1 is DFQATT and CDR2 is SNEGSKA (reference sequence). For the CDR3, the DNA is TGCAGTGCTAGTACAGTAAACCGACTCTATGGCTACACCTTC. It codes for CSASTVNRLYGYTF.

The chain combines TRBV19 with TRBJ1-5, with D maybe TRBD1 (5 bases). The CDR3 has 19 residues. V was shortened by 4 bases and J by 2 bases, with 24 bases between the two germline ends. Germline assignment: CDR1 LNHDA and CDR2 SQIVND (reference sequence). In DNA form, the CDR3 reads TGTGCCAGTAGTACCTTTCGAGGGGTGGCGGTCAATGGCAATCAGCCCCAGCATTTT. Translating gives CASSTFRGVAVNGNQPQHF.

This clone is a singleton in its sample. CDR3 nucleotides: TGTGCCAGCAGCCAAGACAGCTACACTGAAGCTTTCTTT. Its protein is CASSQDSYTEAFF. The chain combines TRBV14 with TRBJ1-1, with unresolved D. V shed 0 bases and J shed 3 bases, with 5 bases lying between them. The length of the CDR3 is 13 residues. Germline V gene sequence: CDR1 SGHDN, CDR2 FVKESK.

The rearrangement uses TRBV6-4 and TRBJ1-1; D unresolved. CDR1 and CDR2 from the germline V gene are MRHNA and SNTAGT. Trimming stripped 2 bases from V and 4 bases from J, with 23 bases between. The CDR3 has 18 amino acids. Here the CDR3 reads CASSDPTMFLGVSTEAFF. The CDR3 coding sequence is TGTGCCAGCAGTGACCCTACCATGTTTCTCGGGGTAAGCACTGAAGCTTTCTTT.

The chain carries TRBV24-1 and TRBJ2-1; TRBD1 agrees at 7 bases. In germline, CDR1 is KGHDR, CDR2 SFDVKD. The CDR3 spans 14 residues. V shed 9 bases and J 0 bases; nucleotides not matched to a gene: 4. The CDR3 reads CATGAGGSYNEQFF. DNA for the CDR3: TGTGCCACCGGAGCAGGGGGCTCCTACAATGAGCAGTTCTTC.

The chain carries TRBV7-3 and TRBJ2-7, with a tentative D call TRBD1 (5 bases). V was cut by 3 bases and J by 3 bases, with 12 bases left in between. In germline, CDR1 is SGHTA, CDR2 FQGTGA. There are 14 residues in the CDR3. CDR3 protein: CASSFQGSDYEQYF. The CDR3 DNA is TGTGCCAGCAGCTTCCAGGGCTCAGACTACGAGCAGTACTTC.

The chain combines TRBV27 with TRBJ1-3; possible D gene TRBD1, 5 bases. Germline CDR1 is MNHEY and CDR2 is SMNVEV (reference sequence). V lost 6 bases and J 8 bases, leaving 14 bases between the germline ends. The CDR3 extends over 13 amino acids. CDR3 DNA sequence: TGTGCCAGCAGATTTCTGACAGAACACACCATATATTTT. The encoded protein is CASRFLTEHTIYF.

This chain connects TRBV24-1 to TRBJ2-7; D possibly uses TRBD1 or TRBD2 (5 bases each). Trimming shortened V by 3 bases and J by 0 bases, and 14 bases separated the two germline ends. Germline CDR1 and CDR2: KGHDR and SFDVKD. The CDR3 spans 16 residues. DNA of the CDR3: TGTGCCACCAGTGATCCCGGGGCAGGGAGCTCCTACGAGCAGTACTTC. It is translated as CATSDPGAGSSYEQYF.

The chain combines TRBV15 with TRBJ2-2; TRBD1 matches 9 bases. In germline, CDR1 is LNHNV, CDR2 YYDKDF (reference sequence). The CDR3 has 17 residues. The V segment lost 1 base and the J segment 4 bases; nucleotides outside the gene matches: 7. The CDR3 bases are TGTGCCACCAGCAGAGTGGGGGGACAGGGATCCACCGGGGAGCTGTTTTTT. This gives the protein CATSRVGGQGSTGELFF.

For the CDR3, the DNA is TGTGCCAGCAGGGGACGCCCTAACTATGGCTACACCTTC. Encoded protein: CASRGRPNYGYTF. The rearrangement uses TRBV28 and TRBJ1-2; the D gene is possibly TRBD1 (5 bases). V lost 6 bases, J lost 0 bases, and 8 bases lay in between. Germline CDR1 reads MDHEN; CDR2 reads SYDVKM. The CDR3 loop spans 13 amino acids.

V usage is TRBV4-2 and J usage is TRBJ1-2, with a possible D match to TRBD1 (5 bases). The CDR3 has 13 amino acids. Trimming removed 1 base from V and 7 bases from J, with 10 bases in between. The germline V gene has CDR1 LGHNA and CDR2 YNFKEQ. The CDR3 region is CASSQAQGSGYTF. For the CDR3, the DNA is TGTGCCAGCAGCCAAGCGCAGGGATCTGGCTACACCTTC.

The V call is TRBV7-6, the J call TRBJ1-2; D is undetermined. The V gene lost 1 base and the J gene lost 7 bases, with 7 bases spanning the gap. The CDR3 consists of 12 residues. The germline gives CDR1 SGHVS, CDR2 FNYEAQ. The DNA of the CDR3 is TGTGCCAGCAGCTTAGACATGGCTGGCTACACCTTC. It specifies CASSLDMAGYTF.

This clone was recorded a few times. This chain links TRBV27 with TRBJ2-3; D perhaps matches TRBD1 (6 bases). The CDR3 covers 17 residues. Germline assignment: CDR1 MNHEY and CDR2 SMNVEV (reference sequence). V dropped 3 bases and J dropped 1 base, with 17 bases sitting between them. The CDR3 protein is CASSFWPGQGRTDTQYF. For the CDR3, the DNA is TGTGCCAGCAGTTTCTGGCCCGGGCAGGGGCGCACAGATACGCAGTATTTT.

DNA for the CDR3: TGTGCCAGCAGCCCCCAACAGGGGCTGGACTATGGCTACACCTTC. Protein product: CASSPQQGLDYGYTF. The chain joins TRBV7-2 to TRBJ1-2; 7 positions match TRBD1. This CDR3 is built from 15 residues. CDR1 SGHTA and CDR2 FQGNSA come from the germline V gene. The V gene end was trimmed by 5 bases and the J gene end by 3 bases; junction bases not matched to a gene: 9.

This rearrangement joins TRBV14 to TRBJ1-1; the D is unclear. Trimming stripped 1 base from V and 11 bases from J, with 14 bases between. Germline values: CDR1 SGHDN, CDR2 FVKESK. The CDR3 sequence is 13 residues long. The CDR3 coding sequence is TGTGCCAGCAGCCAAGCACGGCTCGCTAGGGCTTTCTTT. Its protein is CASSQARLARAFF.

The chain joins TRBV7-6 to TRBJ2-7; 9 nucleotides agree with TRBD2. J was trimmed by 2 bases and V by 2 bases; bases with no gene match: 16. The CDR3 is made up of 19 amino acids. Germline CDR1 reads SGHVS; CDR2 reads FNYEAQ. Written as DNA, the CDR3 is TGTGCCAGCAGCTTAAGGGAGGTACTAGCGGGTACGAGGGCCTACGAGCAGTACTTC. It codes for CASSLREVLAGTRAYEQYF.

V gene TRBV6-5 combines with J gene TRBJ2-7, with 9 bases that match TRBD2. In germline, CDR1 is MNHEY, CDR2 SVGAGI. The trim removed 2 bases at V and 2 bases at J, leaving 7 bases unmatched. The CDR3 is 16 amino acids. In DNA, the CDR3 is TGTGCCAGCAGTTACACCGCAGCGGGAGGTACCTACGAGCAGTACTTC. It codes for CASSYTAAGGTYEQYF.

V gene TRBV27 combines with J gene TRBJ2-7; no clear D. Trimming shortened V by 6 bases and J by 2 bases, and 8 bases separated the two germline ends. This CDR3 has 12 amino acids. CDR1 and CDR2 from the germline V gene are MNHEY and SMNVEV (reference sequence). The CDR3 sequence is CASRDDAYEQYF. In nucleotides, the CDR3 is TGTGCCAGCAGGGACGATGCCTACGAGCAGTACTTC.

This clone was picked up one time. The chain uses TRBV15 and TRBJ2-1, with D perhaps TRBD1 (6 bases). This CDR3 region has 12 residues. CDR1 is LNHNV and CDR2 is YYDKDF in the germline V gene (reference sequence). Trimming cost V 5 bases and J 4 bases, with 6 bases left between them. Here the CDR3 DNA reads TGTGCCACCAGCCAGGGGTACAATGAGCAGTTCTTC. Amino acids: CATSQGYNEQFF.

The CDR3 here is CASSQGYSQSQPQHF. The DNA for the CDR3 is TGCGCCAGCAGCCAAGGCTACAGCCAAAGTCAGCCCCAGCATTTT. The chain combines TRBV4-3 with TRBJ1-5; no firm D call. The CDR3 has 15 residues. The V end was cut by 1 base, the J end by 6 bases, with 13 bases between. Germline V lookup: CDR1 LGHNA, CDR2 YSLEER.

The CDR3 DNA follows: TGTGCCAGCAGTACGTCCCATAGCGGGGCCGCGGGGGGTGAGCAGTTCTTC. This encodes CASSTSHSGAAGGEQFF. The chain combines TRBV14 with TRBJ2-1; 8 positions match TRBD2. Germline values: CDR1 SGHDN, CDR2 FVKESK. V trimming: 6 bases; J trimming: 9 bases; junction bases outside the gene matches: 19. The CDR3 extends over 17 amino acids. The complete variable domain, with remaining parts taken from reference TRBV14 and TRBJ2-1, reads EAGVTQFPSHSVIEKGQTVTLRCDPISGHDNLYWYRRVMGKEIKFLLHFVKESKQDESGMPNNRFLAERTGGTYSTLKVQPAELEDSGVYFCASSTSHSGAAGGEQFFGPGTRLTVL.

This rearrangement joins TRBV5-6 to TRBJ2-7; D not resolved. Germline V gives CDR1 SGHDT, CDR2 YYEEEE. Trimming shortened V by 4 bases and J by 3 bases, and 8 bases separated the two germline ends. This CDR3 has 12 amino acids. The CDR3 spells CASSGPNYEQYF. CDR3 DNA: TGTGCCAGCAGCGGGCCTAACTACGAGCAGTACTTC.

The rearrangement joins TRBV21-1 to TRBJ1-1. TRBV21-1 is labeled a pseudogene. The CDR3 totals 14 residues. The CDR3 here is CASSKELVNTEAFF. DNA of the CDR3: TGTGCCAGCAGCAAAGAGTTAGTGAACACTGAAGCTTTCTTT.

J is TRBJ2-1 and V is TRBV5-1, with 9 nucleotides matching TRBD1. Trimming took 3 bases from V and 4 from J; bases not matched to a gene: 11. This CDR3 comprises 17 residues. Germline loops: CDR1 SGHRS, CDR2 YFSETQ. In DNA form, the CDR3 reads TGCGCCAGCAGCTCAACAGGGGGCACCAACCTATACAATGAGCAGTTCTTC. Translation: CASSSTGGTNLYNEQFF.

The chain links TRBV7-9 to TRBJ2-1; D may match TRBD1 or TRBD2 (5 bases each). The CDR3 has 16 amino acids. CDR1 is SEHNR and CDR2 is FQNEAQ in the germline V gene (reference sequence). The ends were cut back, 8 bases at V and 7 bases at J, with 24 bases in the middle. CDR3 nucleotide sequence: TGTGCCAGCCGCCCACCGACTTGGACACGGGGTAATGAGCAGTTCTTC. This encodes CASRPPTWTRGNEQFF.

This clone turned up a few times. The chain employs TRBV3-1 (or the pseudogene TRBV3-2) and TRBJ2-7; D may be TRBD2 (6 bases). Between the trimmed V and J ends, which lost 4 bases and 2 bases, there was a span of 15 bases. CDR3 length: 15 residues. Germline CDR1 reads LGHDT; CDR2 reads YNNKEL (reference sequence). The CDR3 DNA follows: TGTGCCAGCAGCCTTGGGGTAGCGGCAACCTACGAGCAGTACTTC. Its protein product is CASSLGVAATYEQYF.